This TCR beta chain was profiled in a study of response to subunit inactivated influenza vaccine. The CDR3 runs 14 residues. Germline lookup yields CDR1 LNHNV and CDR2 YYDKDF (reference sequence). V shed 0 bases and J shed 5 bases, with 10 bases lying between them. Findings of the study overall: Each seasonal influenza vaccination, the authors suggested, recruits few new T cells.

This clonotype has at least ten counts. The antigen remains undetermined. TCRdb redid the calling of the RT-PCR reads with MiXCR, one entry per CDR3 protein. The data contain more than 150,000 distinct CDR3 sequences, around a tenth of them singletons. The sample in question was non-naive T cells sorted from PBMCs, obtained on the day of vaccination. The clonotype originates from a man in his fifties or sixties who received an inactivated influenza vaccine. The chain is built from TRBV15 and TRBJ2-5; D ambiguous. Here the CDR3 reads CATSREGTVETQYF. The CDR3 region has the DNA TGTGCCACCAGCAGAGAGGGAACAGTGGAGACCCAGTACTTC.